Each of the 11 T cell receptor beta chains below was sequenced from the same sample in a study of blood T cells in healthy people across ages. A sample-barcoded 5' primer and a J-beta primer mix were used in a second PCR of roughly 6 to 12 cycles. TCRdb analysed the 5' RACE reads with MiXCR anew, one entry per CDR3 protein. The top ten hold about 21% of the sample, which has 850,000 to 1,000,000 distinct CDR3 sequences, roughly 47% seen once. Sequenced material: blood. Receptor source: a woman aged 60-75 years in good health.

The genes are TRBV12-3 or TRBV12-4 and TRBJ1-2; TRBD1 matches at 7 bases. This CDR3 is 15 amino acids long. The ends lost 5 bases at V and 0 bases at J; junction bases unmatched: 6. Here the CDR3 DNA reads TGTGCCAGCAGTCGGACAGGAGTATCTAACTATGGCTACACCTTC. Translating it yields CASSRTGVSNYGYTF.

The CDR3 sequence is CASSQARTGTVGNIQYF. In nucleotides, the CDR3 is TGCGCCAGCAGCCAGGCTCGAACCGGGACCGTGGGAAACATTCAGTACTTC. The rearrangement uses TRBV4-3 and TRBJ2-7; D possibly uses TRBD1 or TRBD2 (5 bases each). TRBJ2-4 matches the DNA end more closely, so the J call is doubtful. Per the germline V gene, CDR1 is LGHNA and CDR2 is YSLEER. The CDR3 consists of 17 residues.

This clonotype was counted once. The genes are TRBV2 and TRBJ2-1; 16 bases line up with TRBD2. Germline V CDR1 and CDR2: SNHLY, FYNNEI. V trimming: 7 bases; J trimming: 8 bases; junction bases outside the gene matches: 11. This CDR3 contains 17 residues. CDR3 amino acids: CASKGLAGGTPVYEQFF. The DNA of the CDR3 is TGTGCCAGCAAGGGACTAGCGGGAGGGACACCCGTGTATGAGCAGTTCTTC. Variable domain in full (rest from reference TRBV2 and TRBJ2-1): EPEVTQTPSHQVTQMGQEVILRCVPISNHLYFYWYRQILGQKVEFLVSFYNNEISEKSEIFDDQFSVERPDGSNFTLKIRSTKLEDSAMYFCASKGLAGGTPVYEQFFGPGTRLTVL.

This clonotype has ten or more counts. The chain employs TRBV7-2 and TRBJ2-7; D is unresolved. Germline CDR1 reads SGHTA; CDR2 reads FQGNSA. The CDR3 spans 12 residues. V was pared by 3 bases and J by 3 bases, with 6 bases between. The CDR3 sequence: CASSFPSYEQYF. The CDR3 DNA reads TGTGCCAGCAGCTTTCCTAGCTACGAGCAGTACTTC.

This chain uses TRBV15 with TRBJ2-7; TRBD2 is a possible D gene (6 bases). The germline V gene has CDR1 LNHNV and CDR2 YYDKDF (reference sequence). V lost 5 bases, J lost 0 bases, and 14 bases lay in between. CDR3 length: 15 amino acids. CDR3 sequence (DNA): TGTGCCACCAGCCCCAGCGGGCTGGGCTCCTACGAGCAGTACTTC. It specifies CATSPSGLGSYEQYF.

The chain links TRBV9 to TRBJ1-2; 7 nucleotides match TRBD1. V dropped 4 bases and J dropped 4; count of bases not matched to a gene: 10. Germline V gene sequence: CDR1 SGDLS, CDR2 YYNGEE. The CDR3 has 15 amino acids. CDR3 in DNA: TGTGCCAGCAGCCCAGGGGGAGGCAGAACCTATGGCTACACCTTC. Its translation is CASSPGGGRTYGYTF.

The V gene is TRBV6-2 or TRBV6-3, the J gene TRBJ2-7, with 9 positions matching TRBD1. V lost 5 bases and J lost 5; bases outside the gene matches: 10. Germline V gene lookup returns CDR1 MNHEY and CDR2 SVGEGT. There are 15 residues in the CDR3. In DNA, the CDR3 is TGTGCCAGCAGTACTCGGACAGGGGTAGCCGACGAGCAGTACTTC. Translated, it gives CASSTRTGVADEQYF.

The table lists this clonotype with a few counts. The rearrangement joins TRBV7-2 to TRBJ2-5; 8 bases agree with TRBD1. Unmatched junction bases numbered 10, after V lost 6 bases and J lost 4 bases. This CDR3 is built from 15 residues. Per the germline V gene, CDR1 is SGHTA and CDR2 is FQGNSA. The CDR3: CASSPNQGAGETQYF. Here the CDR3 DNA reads TGTGCCAGCAGTCCGAACCAGGGGGCAGGAGAGACCCAGTACTTC.

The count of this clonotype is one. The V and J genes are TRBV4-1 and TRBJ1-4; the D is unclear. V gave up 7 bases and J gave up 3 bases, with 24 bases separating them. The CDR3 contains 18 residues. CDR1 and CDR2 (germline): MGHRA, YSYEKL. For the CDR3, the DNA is TGCGCCAGCAAACAGCTACCCCCAGACATAAGAGCTAATGAAAAACTGTTTTTT. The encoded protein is CASKQLPPDIRANEKLFF.

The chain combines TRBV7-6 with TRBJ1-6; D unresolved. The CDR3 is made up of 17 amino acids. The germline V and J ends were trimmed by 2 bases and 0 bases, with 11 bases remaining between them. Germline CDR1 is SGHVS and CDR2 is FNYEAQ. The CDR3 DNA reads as TGTGCCAGCAGCTTACCTTGGGCTGACTCCTATAATTCACCCCTCCACTTT. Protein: CASSLPWADSYNSPLHF. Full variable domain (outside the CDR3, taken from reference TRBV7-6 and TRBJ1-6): GAGVSQSPRYKVTKRGQDVALRCDPISGHVSLYWYRQALGQGPEFLTYFNYEAQQDKSGLPNDRFSAERPEGSISTLTIQRTEQRDSAMYRCASSLPWADSYNSPLHFGNGTRLTVT.

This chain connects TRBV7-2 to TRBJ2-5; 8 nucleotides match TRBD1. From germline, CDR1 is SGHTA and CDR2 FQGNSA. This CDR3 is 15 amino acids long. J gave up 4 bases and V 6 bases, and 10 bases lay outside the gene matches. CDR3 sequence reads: CASRRQGLHSETQYF. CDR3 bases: TGTGCCAGCAGAAGACAGGGGCTCCACTCAGAGACCCAGTACTTC. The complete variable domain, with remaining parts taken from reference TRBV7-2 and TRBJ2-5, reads GAGVSQSPSNKVTEKGKDVELRCDPISGHTALYWYRQSLGQGLEFLIYFQGNSAPDKSGLPSDRFSAERTGGSVSTLTIQRTQQEDSAVYLCASRRQGLHSETQYFGPGTRLLVL.